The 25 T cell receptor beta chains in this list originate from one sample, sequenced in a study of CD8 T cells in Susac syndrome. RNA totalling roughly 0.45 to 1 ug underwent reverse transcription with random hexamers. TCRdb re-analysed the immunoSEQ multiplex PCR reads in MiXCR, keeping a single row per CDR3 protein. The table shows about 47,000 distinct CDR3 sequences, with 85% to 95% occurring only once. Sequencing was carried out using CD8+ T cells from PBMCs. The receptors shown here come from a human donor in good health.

CDR3 DNA sequence: TGTGCCAGCAGTTTCCCGGAGGGGAGCTATGGCTACACCTTC. The encoded protein is CASSFPEGSYGYTF. This chain uses TRBV28 with TRBJ1-2, with D tentatively TRBD1 (5 bases). V was trimmed by 3 bases and J by 4 bases, leaving 12 bases between them. The CDR3 consists of 14 residues. Germline V gene data show CDR1 as MDHEN and CDR2 as SYDVKM.

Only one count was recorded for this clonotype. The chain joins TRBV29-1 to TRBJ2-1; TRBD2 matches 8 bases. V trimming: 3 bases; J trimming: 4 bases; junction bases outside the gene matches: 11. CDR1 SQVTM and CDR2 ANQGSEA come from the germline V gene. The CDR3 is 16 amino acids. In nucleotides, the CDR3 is TGCAGCGTTGATTCTGGGACTAGGGGAAAGTACAATGAGCAGTTCTTC. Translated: CSVDSGTRGKYNEQFF.

CDR3 amino acids: CASSRTGEGNSYEQYF. The CDR3 nucleotides are TGTGCCAGCAGCCGGACAGGAGAGGGGAACTCCTACGAGCAGTACTTC. V is TRBV14 and J is TRBJ2-7, with 7 positions matching TRBD1. J was trimmed by 0 bases and V by 4 bases; bases with no gene match: 9. CDR1 and CDR2 (germline): SGHDN, FVKESK. The CDR3 runs to 16 residues.

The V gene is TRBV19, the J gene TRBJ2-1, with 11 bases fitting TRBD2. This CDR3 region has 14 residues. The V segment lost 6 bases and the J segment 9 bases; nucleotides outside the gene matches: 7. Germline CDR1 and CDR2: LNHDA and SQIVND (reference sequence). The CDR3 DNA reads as TGTGCCAGTAGCTCCCTAGCGGGAGGTGGTGAGCAGTTCTTC. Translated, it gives CASSSLAGGGEQFF.

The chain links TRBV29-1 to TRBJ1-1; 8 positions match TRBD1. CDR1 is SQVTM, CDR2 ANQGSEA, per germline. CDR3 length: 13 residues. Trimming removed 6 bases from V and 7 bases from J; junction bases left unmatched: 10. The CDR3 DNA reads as TGCAGCGTCGGGACAGGAAAAAGGGTTGAAGCTTTCTTT. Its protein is CSVGTGKRVEAFF.

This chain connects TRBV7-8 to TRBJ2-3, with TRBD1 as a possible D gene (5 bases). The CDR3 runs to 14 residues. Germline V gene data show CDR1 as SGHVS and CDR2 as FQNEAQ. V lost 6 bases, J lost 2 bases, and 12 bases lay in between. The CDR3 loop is CASSPGRATDTQYF. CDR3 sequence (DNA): TGTGCCAGCAGTCCGGGCAGGGCCACAGATACGCAGTATTTT.

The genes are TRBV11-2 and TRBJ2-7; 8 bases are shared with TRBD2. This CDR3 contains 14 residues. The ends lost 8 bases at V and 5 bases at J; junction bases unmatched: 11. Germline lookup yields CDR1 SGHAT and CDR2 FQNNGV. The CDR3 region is CASGLSGRRHEQYF. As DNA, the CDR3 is TGTGCCAGCGGTTTAAGCGGGAGACGGCACGAGCAGTACTTC.

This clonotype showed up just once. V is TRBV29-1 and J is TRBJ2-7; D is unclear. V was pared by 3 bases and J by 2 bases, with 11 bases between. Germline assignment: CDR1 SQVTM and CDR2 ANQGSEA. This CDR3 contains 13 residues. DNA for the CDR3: TGCAGCGTTGAGGGAAGCAGTCCCTACGAGCAGTACTTC. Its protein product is CSVEGSSPYEQYF.

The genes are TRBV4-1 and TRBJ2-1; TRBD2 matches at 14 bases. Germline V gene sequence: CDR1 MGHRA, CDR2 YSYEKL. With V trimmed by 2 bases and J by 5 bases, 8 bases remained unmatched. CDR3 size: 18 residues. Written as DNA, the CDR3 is TGCGCCAGCAGCCAAACGACTAGCGGGAGGGCCGGGAACAATGAGCAGTTCTTC. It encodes CASSQTTSGRAGNNEQFF.

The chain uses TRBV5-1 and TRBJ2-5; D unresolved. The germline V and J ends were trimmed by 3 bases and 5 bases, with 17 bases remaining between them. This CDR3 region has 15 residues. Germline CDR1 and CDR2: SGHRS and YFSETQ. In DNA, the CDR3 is TGCGCCAGCAGCTGGGCCGGTGGAGAGAGGGAGACCCAGTACTTC. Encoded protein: CASSWAGGERETQYF.

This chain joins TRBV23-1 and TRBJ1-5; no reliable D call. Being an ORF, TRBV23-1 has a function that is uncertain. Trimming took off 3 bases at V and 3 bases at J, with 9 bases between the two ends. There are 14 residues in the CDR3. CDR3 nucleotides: TGCGCCAGCAGTCAGGGCAGTCTCAATCAGCCCCAGCATTTT. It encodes CASSQGSLNQPQHF.

The CDR3 sequence: CASSLGGGRALETQYF. In DNA, the CDR3 is TGTGCCAGCAGCTTAGGAGGCGGGAGGGCCTTGGAGACCCAGTACTTC. The rearrangement links TRBV7-6 to TRBJ2-5; 9 bases agree with TRBD2. Trimming removed 1 base from V and 5 bases from J; junction bases left unmatched: 8. Germline CDR1 is SGHVS and CDR2 is FNYEAQ. The CDR3 has 16 residues.

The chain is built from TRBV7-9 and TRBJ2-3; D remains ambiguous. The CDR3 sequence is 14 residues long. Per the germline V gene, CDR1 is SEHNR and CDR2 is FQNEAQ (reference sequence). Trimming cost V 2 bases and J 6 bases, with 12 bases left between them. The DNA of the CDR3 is TGTGCCAGCAGCTTAATTATGAAGGCTGATACGCAGTATTTT. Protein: CASSLIMKADTQYF.

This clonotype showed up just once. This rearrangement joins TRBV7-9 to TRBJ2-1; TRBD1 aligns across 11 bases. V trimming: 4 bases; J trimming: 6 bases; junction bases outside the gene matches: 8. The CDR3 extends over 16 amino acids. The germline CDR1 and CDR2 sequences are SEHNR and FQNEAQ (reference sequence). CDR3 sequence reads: CASSSWTGGGPNEQFF. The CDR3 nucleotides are TGTGCCAGCAGCTCTTGGACAGGGGGCGGGCCCAATGAGCAGTTCTTC.

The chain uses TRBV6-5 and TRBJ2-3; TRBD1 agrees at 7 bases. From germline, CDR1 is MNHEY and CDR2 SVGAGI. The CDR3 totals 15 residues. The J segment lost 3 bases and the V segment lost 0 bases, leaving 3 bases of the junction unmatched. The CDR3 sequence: CASSYSGQETDTQYF. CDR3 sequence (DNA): TGTGCCAGCAGTTACTCTGGACAGGAGACAGATACGCAGTATTTT.

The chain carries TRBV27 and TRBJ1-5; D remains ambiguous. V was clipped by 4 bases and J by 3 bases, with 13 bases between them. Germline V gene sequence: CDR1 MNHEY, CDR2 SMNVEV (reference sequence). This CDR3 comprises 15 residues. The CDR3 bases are TGTGCCAGCAGTTCCATCGACGGATTCAATCAGCCCCAGCATTTT. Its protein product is CASSSIDGFNQPQHF.

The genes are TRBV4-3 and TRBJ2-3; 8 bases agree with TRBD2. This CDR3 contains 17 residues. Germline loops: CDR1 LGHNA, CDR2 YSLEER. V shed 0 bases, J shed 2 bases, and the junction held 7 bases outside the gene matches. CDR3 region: CASSQDRAGGPTDTQYF. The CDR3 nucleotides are TGCGCCAGCAGCCAAGATCGGGCGGGAGGCCCCACAGATACGCAGTATTTT.

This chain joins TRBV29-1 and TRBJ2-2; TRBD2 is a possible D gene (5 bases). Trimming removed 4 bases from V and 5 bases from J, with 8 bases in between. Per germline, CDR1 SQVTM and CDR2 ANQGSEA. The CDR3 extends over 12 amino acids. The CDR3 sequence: CSVVWETGELFF. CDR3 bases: TGCAGCGTTGTATGGGAGACCGGGGAGCTGTTTTTT.

CDR3 in amino acids: CASSPLGALSNQPQHF. Here the CDR3 DNA reads TGTGCCAGCTCACCCCTGGGGGCGCTTAGCAATCAGCCCCAGCATTTT. This sequence joins TRBV18 and TRBJ1-5; D possibly corresponds to TRBD1 (6 bases). The germline CDR1 and CDR2 sequences are KGHSH and LQKENI. Trimming cost V 3 bases and J 0 bases, with 12 bases left between them. This CDR3 spans 16 amino acids. The whole variable domain, remainder taken from reference TRBV18 and TRBJ1-5, is NAGVMQNPRHLVRRRGQEARLRCSPMKGHSHVYWYRQLPEEGLKFMVYLQKENIIDESGMPKERFSAEFPKEGPSILRIQQVVRGDSAAYFCASSPLGALSNQPQHFGDGTRLSIL.

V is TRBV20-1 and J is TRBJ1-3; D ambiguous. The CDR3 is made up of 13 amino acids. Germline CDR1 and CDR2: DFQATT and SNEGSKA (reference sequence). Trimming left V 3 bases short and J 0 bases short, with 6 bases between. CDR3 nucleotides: TGCAGTGCTAGTGCCAGCTCTGGAAACACCATATATTTT. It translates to CSASASSGNTIYF.

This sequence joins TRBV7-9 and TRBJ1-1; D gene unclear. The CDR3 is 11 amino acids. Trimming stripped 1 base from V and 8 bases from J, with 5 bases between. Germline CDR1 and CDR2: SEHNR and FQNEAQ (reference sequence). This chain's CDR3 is CASSLDGEAFF. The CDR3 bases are TGTGCCAGCAGCTTAGATGGGGAAGCTTTCTTT.

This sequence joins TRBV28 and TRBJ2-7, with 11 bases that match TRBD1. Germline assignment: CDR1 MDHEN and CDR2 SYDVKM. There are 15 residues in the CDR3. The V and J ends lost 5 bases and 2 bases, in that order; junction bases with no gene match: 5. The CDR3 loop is CASSQPGQGAYEQYF. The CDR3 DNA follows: TGTGCCAGCAGTCAGCCGGGACAGGGGGCCTACGAGCAGTACTTC. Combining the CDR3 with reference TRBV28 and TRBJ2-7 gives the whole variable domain DVKVTQSSRYLVKRTGEKVFLECVQDMDHENMFWYRQDPGLGLRLIYFSYDVKMKEKGDIPEGYSVSREKKERFSLILESASTNQTSMYLCASSQPGQGAYEQYFGPGTRLTVT.

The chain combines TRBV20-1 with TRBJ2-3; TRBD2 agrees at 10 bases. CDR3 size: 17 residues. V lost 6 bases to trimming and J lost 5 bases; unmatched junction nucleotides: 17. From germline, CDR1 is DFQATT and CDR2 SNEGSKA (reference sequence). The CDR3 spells CSAPVWGASGSEDTQYF. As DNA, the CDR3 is TGCAGTGCCCCTGTATGGGGCGCTAGCGGGAGTGAAGATACGCAGTATTTT.

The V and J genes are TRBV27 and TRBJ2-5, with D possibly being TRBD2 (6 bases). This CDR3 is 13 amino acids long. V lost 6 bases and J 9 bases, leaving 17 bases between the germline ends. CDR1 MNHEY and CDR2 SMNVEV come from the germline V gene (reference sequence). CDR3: CASSSDAAGPQYF. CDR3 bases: TGTGCCAGCAGCTCCGACGCGGCGGGACCCCAGTACTTC.

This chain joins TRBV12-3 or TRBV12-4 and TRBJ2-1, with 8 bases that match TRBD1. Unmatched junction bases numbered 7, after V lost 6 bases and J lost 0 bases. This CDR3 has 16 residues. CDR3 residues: CASRYTGGSSYNEQFF. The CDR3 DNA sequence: TGTGCCAGCAGATATACAGGGGGGAGCTCCTACAATGAGCAGTTCTTC.